Detailed here is one TCR beta chain. Its antigen is undetermined. This entry is derived from a study of STAT3 mutations in large granular lymphocyte leukemia. Study-wide context: Roughly half the longitudinally sequenced T-LGLL patients had canonical STAT3 mutations. General study findings and limits: Every T-LGLL patient had at least one immunodominant TCRbeta clonotype. In about 35% of the 18 patients, new TCR clonotypes emerged after therapy. Some patients had dominant TCR clones larger than their STAT3 mutant burden.

Average productive template count per sample was 35,000 to 50,000. Libraries were prepared by immunoSEQ multiplex PCR; TCRdb keeps only in-frame clonotypes and omits some of them. The sample records some 3,500 clones, about 74% being singletons. Sequencing input: peripheral blood mononuclear cells. The receptor was isolated from a man aged 55 to 70 with T-cell large granular lymphocyte leukemia. Some clones in this sample may be carry-over from other donors' samples.

The CDR3 DNA sequence: TGTGCCACCAATCTGGACTCCGGGGGAGCGGCCGAGCAGTACTTC. Amino acid sequence: CATNLDSGGAAEQYF. The rearrangement links TRBV15 to TRBJ2-7, with D perhaps TRBD2 (6 bases). The CDR3 is 15 residues long. In germline, CDR1 is LNHNV, CDR2 YYDKDF (reference sequence). Trimming cost V 7 bases and J 6 bases, with 22 bases left between them.